This TCR beta chain was identified during a study of cytomegalovirus exposure and HLA in healthy donors. Study results and caveats: A list of around 150 TCR beta chains associated with cytomegalovirus was given. Association of fewer than 20,000 TCR beta sequences with HLA alleles was found at 0.05 false discovery rate in a later analysis. Most subjects' HLA-A and HLA-B alleles were reportedly predicted from TCR beta sequences. When analyzed later, a missense DCLRE1C variant was found to be linked to TCR beta V- and J-gene trimming.

Comments on this clone: Its specificity is unknown.

Both 60 Vbeta primers and 13 Jbeta primers went into the PCR. The repertoire was sequenced with immunoSEQ multiplex PCR; TCRdb's copy has only in-frame clones and lacks some. This repertoire shows over 150,000 clones, around 77% found once; its top ten account for under 3%. The sequenced sample was PBMCs. The sequence was obtained from a woman aged 25 to 39 in good health and CMV-seronegative.

The CDR3 loop reads CAIGPAGGLTGELFF. The CDR3 DNA reads TGTGCCATCGGACCCGCGGGGGGGTTAACCGGGGAGCTGTTTTTT. The V gene is TRBV6-6, the J gene TRBJ2-2; TRBD2 matches 9 bases. CDR1 is MNHNY and CDR2 is SVGAGI in the germline V gene (reference sequence). This CDR3 comprises 15 residues. The V gene end was trimmed by 10 bases and the J gene end by 5 bases; junction bases not matched to a gene: 11.